This T cell receptor beta chain was documented in a study of cytomegalovirus exposure and HLA in healthy donors. PCR was performed using 60 Vbeta and 13 Jbeta primers. Method: immunoSEQ multiplex PCR; TCRdb's copy keeps in-frame clones and lacks some. The table includes over 100,000 clones, approximately 78% detected once. CDR1 and CDR2 from the germline V gene are MNHEY and SMNVEV (reference sequence). This CDR3 spans 15 amino acids. V lost 2 bases, J lost 6 bases, and 13 bases lay in between. The material sequenced was PBMCs. This chain connects TRBV27 to TRBJ2-2; maybe TRBD2 (5 bases). This clonotype was sampled from a female donor in good health and CMV-seronegative. DNA for the CDR3: TGTGCCAGCAGTTTAAAGGACGGGGTGGCCGGGGAGCTGTTTTTT. Protein: CASSLKDGVAGELFF.